The rows below give T cell receptor beta chains drawn from one sample of a study of cytomegalovirus exposure and HLA in healthy donors. Data came from immunoSEQ multiplex PCR; TCRdb stores just in-frame clones and leaves some out. Among just over 150,000 clones listed, over 70% were seen once. What was sequenced was PBMCs. The receptor set was obtained from a woman aged 25 to 39 in good health and CMV-seronegative. CDR3s include the opening cysteine and the closing phenylalanine or tryptophan. D genes are given only for firm matches. Clone sizes are given selectively: once, few, many, or a class where the clone is expanded.

once | TRBJ2-7 | - | TRBV7-9 | TGTGCCAGCAGCTTAGATGGGGCCAGAGGTCGACGGGACTTC | CASSLDGARGRRDF
- | TRBJ1-4 | TRBD1 | TRBV7-9 | TGTGCCAGCAGCACCAGGGGGGCGTTGGACGAAAAACTGTTTTTT | CASSTRGALDEKLFF
- | TRBJ1-2 | - | TRBV27 | TGTGCCAGCAGTCGAATAACAGGAACTAACTATGGCTACACCTTC | CASSRITGTNYGYTF
- | TRBJ1-1 | - | TRBV6-6 | TGTGCCAGCAGTTACCACGAACAGTTGAACACTGAAGCTTTCTTT | CASSYHEQLNTEAFF
- | TRBJ1-2 | - | TRBV10-1 | TGCGCCAGCAGTGAGTCAGGGGGGGGCGAGGCTGTCTACACCTTC | CASSESGGGEAVYTF
- | TRBJ2-7 | - | TRBV6-5 | TGTGCCAGCAGTGCGTTGGCGGGGCGCGAGCAGTACTTC | CASSALAGREQYF
few | TRBJ2-1 | - | TRBV11-2 | TGTGCCAGCAAGCCCTCCGACTCCCTCTACAATGAGCAGTTCTTC | CASKPSDSLYNEQFF
few | TRBJ2-2 | - | TRBV2 | TGTGCCAGCTTCCGGGGTGGGGAGCTGTTTTTT | CASFRGGELFF
once | TRBJ2-3 | TRBD1 | TRBV6-5 | TGTGCCAGCACCAACAGGGGAGGCACAGATACGCAGTATTTT | CASTNRGGTDTQYF
- | TRBJ1-4 | - | TRBV5-1 | TGCGCCAGCAGCTTGGAGGGACACCATAATGAAAAACTGTTTTTT | CASSLEGHHNEKLFF
few | TRBJ1-1 | - | TRBV14 | TGTGCCAGCAGCCAACTACAGGGCATGAACACTGAAGCTTTCTTT | CASSQLQGMNTEAFF
few | TRBJ1-6 | - | TRBV27 | TGTGCCAGCAAAGGCACCCAGGGCAATTCACCCCTCCACTTT | CASKGTQGNSPLHF
once | TRBJ1-4 | - | TRBV5-6 | TGTGCCAGCAGCTTTCAGCTCAGGGCTAATGAAAAACTGTTTTTT | CASSFQLRANEKLFF
- | TRBJ2-5 | - | TRBV7-3 | TGTGCCAGCAGCGAATCGGGTGAAGGGACCCAGTACTTC | CASSESGEGTQYF
- | TRBJ1-6 | TRBD1 | TRBV27 | TGTGCCAGCAGTCGGACAGGGCTGGAAGTTTTCTATAATTCACCCCTCCACTTT | CASSRTGLEVFYNSPLHF
few | TRBJ1-6 | TRBD1 | TRBV5-1 | TGCGCCAGCAGCTTGACGACAGGGTTTAATTCACCCCTCCACTTT | CASSLTTGFNSPLHF
- | TRBJ1-5 | - | TRBV9 | TGTGCCAGCAGCGGCAGCGGACTTCCTAATCAGCCCCAGCATTTT | CASSGSGLPNQPQHF
- | TRBJ1-4 | - | TRBV7-8 | TGTGCCAGCAGCTTACGGGGGATTAATGAAAAACTGTTTTTT | CASSLRGINEKLFF
- | TRBJ2-7 | TRBD2 | TRBV9 | TGTGCCAGCAGCGTAGGGACTAGTGGGGGTTACGAGCAGTACTTC | CASSVGTSGGYEQYF
- | TRBJ2-1 | - | TRBV29-1 | TGCAGCGTTGAAAGGCTAGCGACCCACTCCTACAATGAGCAGTTCTTC | CSVERLATHSYNEQFF
- | TRBJ2-5 | - | TRBV18 | TGTGCCAGCTCACCACCTGGGGGGACCCAAGAGACCCAGTACTTC | CASSPPGGTQETQYF
few | TRBJ2-7 | - | TRBV7-2 | TGTGCCAGCAGCTTGGAGCTACAATACGAGCAGTACTTC | CASSLELQYEQYF
- | TRBJ1-1 | TRBD1 | TRBV7-6 | TGTGCCAGCAGCTTCGACAGGGGAAACACTGAAGCTTTCTTT | CASSFDRGNTEAFF
- | TRBJ1-3 | - | TRBV6-1 | TGTGCCAGCAGTCTGGGGCGGTTCTCTGGAAACACCATATATTTT | CASSLGRFSGNTIYF
- | TRBJ2-7 | TRBD1 | TRBV7-6 | TGTGCCAGCAGTTTTAACAGGGGGGACTACGAGCAGTACTTC | CASSFNRGDYEQYF
few | TRBJ1-1 | TRBD1 | TRBV6-1 | TGTGCCAGCAGTTGGGACAGGGTGAACACTGAAGCTTTCTTT | CASSWDRVNTEAFF
- | TRBJ2-4 | - | TRBV30 | TGTGCCTGGAGCTCTATGCAGGGCAAAAACATTCAGTACTTC | CAWSSMQGKNIQYF
once | TRBJ2-7 | TRBD1 | TRBV5-1 | TGCGCCAGCAGCTCGAGGGGCAGGGGGTGGGAGCAGTACTTC | CASSSRGRGWEQYF
- | TRBJ2-4 | - | TRBV4-1 | TGCGCCAGCAGCCAAGATAGGGGCAGGGATTGGGCCAAAAACATTCAGTACTTC | CASSQDRGRDWAKNIQYF
- | TRBJ2-3 | - | TRBV7-2 | TGTGCCAGCAGCCCGTGGGGCTTAGATACGCAGTATTTT | CASSPWGLDTQYF
once | TRBJ2-7 | - | TRBV7-2 | TGTGCCAGCAGAATCGAACAGGGAGCTATCTCCTACGAGCAGTACTTC | CASRIEQGAISYEQYF
- | TRBJ1-1 | - | TRBV12-5 | TGTGCTAGTGGTTTGGCAAAGACAGGTAACACTGAAGCTTTCTTT | CASGLAKTGNTEAFF
- | TRBJ1-3 | - | TRBV7-2 | TGTGCCAGCGCCCGGGGATCCTCTGGAAACACCATATATTTT | CASARGSSGNTIYF
- | TRBJ2-5 | TRBD1 | TRBV5-6 | TGTGCCAGCAGTCCCGCCGGGACAGGGTTTGAGACCCAGTACTTC | CASSPAGTGFETQYF
- | TRBJ2-6 | - | TRBV14 | TGTGCCAGCAGCCCGGGCGGGCTCAACGTCCTGACTTTC | CASSPGGLNVLTF
- | TRBJ1-4 | - | TRBV30 | TGTGCCTCCACGAGGGCAACTAATGAAAAACTGTTTTTT | CASTRATNEKLFF
- | TRBJ2-5 | TRBD1 | TRBV6-5 | TGTGCCAGCGAGGGGGCAGGGGTGAAGACCCAGTACTTC | CASEGAGVKTQYF
few | TRBJ2-7 | - | TRBV7-8 | TGTTTTTGCAAGGAGAAGCCGGCATACGAGCAGTACTTC | CFCKEKPAYEQYF
- | TRBJ1-1 | - | TRBV7-8 | TGTGCCAGCAGCTTAGCTACCGCAGGGAACGCTGAAGCTTTCTTT | CASSLATAGNAEAFF
once | TRBJ2-2 | TRBD2 | TRBV19 | TGTGCCAGTACCCCAAGGACTAGCGGCACCGGGGAGCTGTTTTTT | CASTPRTSGTGELFF
- | TRBJ1-2 | TRBD1 | TRBV7-3 | TGTGCCAGCAGCCCTGGACAGGGGTACGGCTACACCTTC | CASSPGQGYGYTF
few | TRBJ2-7 | - | TRBV9 | TGTGCCAGCAGCGTAGGGTCAGGCCTCTCCTACGAGCAGTACTTC | CASSVGSGLSYEQYF
- | TRBJ1-2 | - | TRBV11-2 | TGTGCCAGCAGCGCCCAAGGACAGCCCAAAAACTATGGCTACACCTTC | CASSAQGQPKNYGYTF